The 22 T cell receptor beta chains listed next were all sequenced from one sample in a study of breast tumors, draining lymph nodes, adjacent tissues. TCRdb processed the multiplex PCR reads anew with MiXCR; each CDR3 protein has one entry. The sample shows around 21,000 distinct CDR3 sequences, about 41% of them seen only once. The sample taken for sequencing was breast tumor tissue. Receptors originate from a female donor with breast cancer. Some clones in this sample may be carry-over from other donors' samples.

The chain links TRBV4-2 to TRBJ1-3; D unclear. Germline V gives CDR1 LGHNA, CDR2 YNFKEQ. The V and J ends lost 0 bases and 0 bases respectively, with 6 bases between them. The CDR3 is 15 residues long. The CDR3 protein is CASSQDGLSGNTIYF. CDR3 bases: TGTGCCAGCAGCCAAGATGGGCTCTCTGGAAACACCATATATTTT.

The chain has TRBV20-1 and TRBJ1-5, with 7 positions matching TRBD1. Germline loops: CDR1 DFQATT, CDR2 SNEGSKA (reference sequence). V dropped 0 bases and J dropped 5; count of bases not matched to a gene: 7. The CDR3 totals 15 residues. The CDR3 DNA reads as TGCAGTGCTAGAGATTCAAGCACAGGGGATCAGCCCCAGCATTTT. Its protein product is CSARDSSTGDQPQHF.

By sample fraction, this clonotype is medium-sized (0.01 to 0.1%). The chain is built from TRBV20-1 and TRBJ2-5; D is possibly TRBD1 (5 bases). The CDR3 covers 12 residues. Per germline, CDR1 DFQATT and CDR2 SNEGSKA (reference sequence). Trimming left V 5 bases short and J 5 bases short, with 12 bases between. CDR3 loop: CSAARDSETQYF. DNA of the CDR3: TGCAGTGCTGCCAGGGATTCCGAGACCCAGTACTTC.

This clonotype is judged medium-sized. The chain employs TRBV4-1 and TRBJ1-2, with D hard to call. In germline, CDR1 is MGHRA, CDR2 YSYEKL. The V end lost 0 bases, the J end lost 5 bases, and 7 bases lay between the germline ends. The CDR3 is 13 amino acids. CDR3 amino acids: CASSQEQIYGYTF. CDR3 nucleotide sequence: TGCGCCAGCAGCCAAGAACAGATTTATGGCTACACCTTC.

The rearrangement uses TRBV20-1 and TRBJ1-2, with a possible D match to TRBD1 (6 bases). Germline CDR1 reads DFQATT; CDR2 reads SNEGSKA (reference sequence). CDR3 length equals 15 residues. Trimming cost V 6 bases and J 4 bases, with 21 bases left between them. Here the CDR3 reads CSAKDSQGVGYGYTF. In nucleotides, the CDR3 is TGCAGTGCCAAGGACAGTCAGGGAGTAGGCTATGGCTACACCTTC.

This clonotype counts as medium-sized. The V and J genes are TRBV5-1 and TRBJ2-7, with D perhaps TRBD1 (5 bases). CDR1 is SGHRS, CDR2 YFSETQ, per germline. The CDR3 runs 13 residues. V lost 2 bases to trimming and J lost 2 bases, with 8 bases between them. This chain's CDR3 is CASSFGRAYEQYF. The DNA of the CDR3 is TGCGCCAGCAGCTTTGGCAGGGCCTACGAGCAGTACTTC.

In this sample, this clonotype turned up many times. The V and J genes are TRBV7-2 and TRBJ2-7, with D perhaps TRBD1 (6 bases). Trimming left V 5 bases short and J 1 base short, with 18 bases between. This CDR3 spans 16 amino acids. The V gene's germline CDR1 is SGHTA and CDR2 FQGNSA. CDR3 amino acids: CASSLGTTTGSYEQYF. The CDR3 DNA follows: TGTGCCAGCAGCCTCGGAACCACTACAGGGTCCTACGAGCAGTACTTC. Full variable domain (missing parts from reference TRBV7-2 and TRBJ2-7): GAGVSQSPSNKVTEKGKDVELRCDPISGHTALYWYRQSLGQGLEFLIYFQGNSAPDKSGLPSDRFSAERTGGSVSTLTIQRTQQEDSAVYLCASSLGTTTGSYEQYFGPGTRLTVT.

This clonotype was recorded at least ten times. The V call is TRBV7-8, the J call TRBJ1-6; possible D gene TRBD1, 5 bases. Trimming pared 3 bases from V and 14 bases from J, leaving 11 bases between. The CDR3 runs to 12 residues. CDR1 SGHVS and CDR2 FQNEAQ come from the germline V gene. The DNA of the CDR3 is TGTGCCAGCAGCTTGGGGGTCGGGACCCTCCACTTT. Translating it yields CASSLGVGTLHF.

This clonotype was counted many times. This sequence joins TRBV7-2 and TRBJ2-7; TRBD1 might be the D (6 bases). The CDR3 has 17 amino acids. Germline lookup yields CDR1 SGHTA and CDR2 FQGNSA. V was clipped by 3 bases and J by 3 bases, with 21 bases between them. CDR3 in amino acids: CASSFLTTGQMFYEQYF. The DNA for the CDR3 is TGTGCCAGCAGCTTCCTTACGACAGGTCAGATGTTCTACGAGCAGTACTTC.

The chain has TRBV20-1 and TRBJ2-3; D ambiguous. Trimming took 5 bases from V and 3 from J, leaving 12 bases between them. CDR3 length: 13 residues. CDR1 DFQATT and CDR2 SNEGSKA come from the germline V gene (reference sequence). The chain's CDR3 is CSAGLKGTDTQYF. In DNA, the CDR3 is TGCAGTGCTGGCCTCAAAGGGACAGATACGCAGTATTTT.

This clonotype was counted many times. The chain links TRBV7-3 to TRBJ2-7, with D perhaps TRBD2 (6 bases). The V gene lost 3 bases and the J gene lost 6 bases, with 18 bases spanning the gap. The germline CDR1 and CDR2 sequences are SGHTA and FQGTGA. The CDR3 length is 15 residues. This CDR3 is CASSLGSGGSGEQYF. The CDR3 DNA follows: TGTGCCAGCAGCTTGGGTAGTGGGGGGAGCGGCGAGCAGTACTTC.

A single count supports this clonotype. At one boundary the junction diverges from the germline segment, which might be a read error. This chain uses TRBV7-2 with TRBJ1-4; D is undetermined. The CDR3 runs to 14 residues. Looked up from germline, CDR1 is SGHTA and CDR2 is FQGNSA. CDR3 bases: TGCGCCAGCCGTTTTTCCGTCGGGAATGAACTCCTGTTTTTT. This gives the protein CASRFSVGNELLFF.

This clonotype has ten or more counts. This chain connects TRBV12-3 or TRBV12-4 to TRBJ2-7; no firm D call. With 3 bases removed from V and 1 base from J, the gap between germline ends came to 7 bases. There are 13 residues in the CDR3. CDR3: CASSFSTSYEQYF. DNA of the CDR3: TGTGCCAGCAGTTTTTCGACTTCCTACGAGCAGTACTTC.

Ten or more counts support this clonotype. The rearrangement joins TRBV18 to TRBJ2-5; TRBD1 agrees at 8 bases. The length of the CDR3 is 15 residues. The J segment lost 4 bases and the V segment lost 5 bases, leaving 9 bases of the junction unmatched. Germline V gene sequence: CDR1 KGHSH, CDR2 LQKENI. The CDR3 coding sequence is TGTGCCAGCTCAATCCGACAGGGGAGCACAGAGACCCAGTACTTC. This encodes CASSIRQGSTETQYF.

The rearrangement joins TRBV7-8 to TRBJ2-1; TRBD1 might be the D (5 bases). Trimming shortened V by 4 bases and J by 3 bases, and 16 bases separated the two germline ends. The germline V gene has CDR1 SGHVS and CDR2 FQNEAQ. The CDR3 is made up of 16 amino acids. The CDR3 sequence: CASSSQQGRLYNEQFF. The CDR3 DNA is TGTGCCAGCAGCTCCCAGCAGGGTAGGCTCTACAATGAGCAGTTCTTC.

As for this clonotype: A much larger clone differs by one base, so this may be a read error. V and J are TRBV11-2 and TRBJ1-5; TRBD1 matches 8 bases. V lost 5 bases and J lost 9; bases outside the gene matches: 6. The V gene's germline CDR1 is SGHAT and CDR2 FQNNGV. This CDR3 comprises 13 residues. The CDR3 bases are TGTGCCAGCAGCCCGACAGGGGAGCTGCCCCAGCATTTT. It yields the protein CASSPTGELPQHF. Together with reference TRBV11-2 and TRBJ1-5, the CDR3 gives the full variable domain: EAGVAQSPRYKIIEKRQSVAFWCNPISGHATLYWYQQILGQGPKLLIQFQNNGVVDDSQLPKDRFSAERLKGVDSTLKIQPAKLEDSAVYLCASSPTGELPQHFGDGTRLSIL.

This clonotype was observed a handful of times. The junction departs from the called germline gene at one end, perhaps through a read error. The gene calls are TRBV20-1 and TRBJ1-5; perhaps TRBD1 as D (6 bases). CDR1 and CDR2 from the germline V gene are DFQATT and SNEGSKA (reference sequence). The CDR3 extends over 12 amino acids. This CDR3 is CSAAGTRQPPHF. The DNA for the CDR3 is TGCAGTGCTGCAGGGACAAGACAGCCCCCGCATTTT.

The V and J genes are TRBV7-2 and TRBJ1-2; D perhaps matches TRBD1 (6 bases). Germline CDR1 and CDR2: SGHTA and FQGNSA. The CDR3 length is 13 residues. Trimming removed 8 bases at V and 8 bases at J, with 18 bases between. CDR3 nucleotide sequence: TGTGCCAGCGGATCCCGGGGGCTTGGGGGCTACACCTTC. Its protein is CASGSRGLGGYTF.

This clonotype was counted ten times or more. The V gene is TRBV29-1, the J gene TRBJ1-4, with D maybe TRBD1 (5 bases). V gave up 4 bases and J gave up 4 bases, with 10 bases separating them. The CDR3 loop spans 13 amino acids. CDR1 is SQVTM, CDR2 ANQGSEA, per germline. The CDR3 protein is CSVARGNNEKLFF. The CDR3 DNA is TGCAGCGTTGCCCGGGGGAATAATGAAAAACTGTTTTTT.

With respect to this clonotype: A much larger clone is a single base away; this may be a read error. The chain joins TRBV10-3 to TRBJ2-5; 7 positions match TRBD1. This CDR3 comprises 14 residues. The ends lost 3 bases at V and 5 bases at J; junction bases unmatched: 6. Germline CDR1 ENHRY, CDR2 SYGVKD. Here the CDR3 reads CAISDRQGPETQYF. The CDR3 DNA follows: TGTGCCATCAGTGACCGACAGGGTCCGGAGACCCAGTACTTC.

The gene calls are TRBV20-1 and TRBJ2-5; 7 positions match TRBD1. Trimming cost V 4 bases and J 1 base; bases outside gene matches: 3. Germline CDR1 is DFQATT and CDR2 is SNEGSKA (reference sequence). The CDR3 is made up of 13 amino acids. The CDR3 protein is CSATTGSQETQYF. DNA of the CDR3: TGCAGTGCTACGACAGGGAGCCAAGAGACCCAGTACTTC.

Ten or more counts support this clonotype. The rearrangement links TRBV19 to TRBJ2-2; 10 bases align to TRBD2. Germline-derived CDR1 and CDR2 are LNHDA and SQIVND (reference sequence). This CDR3 spans 16 amino acids. The J segment lost 4 bases and the V segment lost 5 bases, leaving 7 bases of the junction unmatched. CDR3 DNA sequence: TGTGCCAGTAGTGAGAGGACTAGCGGTGTCACCGGGGAGCTGTTTTTT. This sequence encodes CASSERTSGVTGELFF.